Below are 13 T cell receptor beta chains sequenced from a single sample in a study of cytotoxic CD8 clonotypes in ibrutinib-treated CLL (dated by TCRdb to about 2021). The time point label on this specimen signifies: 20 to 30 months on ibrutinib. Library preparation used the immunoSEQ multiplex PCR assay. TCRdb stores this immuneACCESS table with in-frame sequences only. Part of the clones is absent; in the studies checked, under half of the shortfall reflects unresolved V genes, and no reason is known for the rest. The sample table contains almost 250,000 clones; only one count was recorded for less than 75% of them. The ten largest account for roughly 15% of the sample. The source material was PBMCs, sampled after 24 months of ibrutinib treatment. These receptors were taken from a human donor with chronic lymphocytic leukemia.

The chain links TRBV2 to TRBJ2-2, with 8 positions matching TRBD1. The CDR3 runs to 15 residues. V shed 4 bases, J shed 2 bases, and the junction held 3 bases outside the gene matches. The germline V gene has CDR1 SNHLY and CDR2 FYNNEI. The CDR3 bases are TGTGCCAGCAGTGGGACAGGGCGTAACACCGGGGAGCTGTTTTTT. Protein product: CASSGTGRNTGELFF.

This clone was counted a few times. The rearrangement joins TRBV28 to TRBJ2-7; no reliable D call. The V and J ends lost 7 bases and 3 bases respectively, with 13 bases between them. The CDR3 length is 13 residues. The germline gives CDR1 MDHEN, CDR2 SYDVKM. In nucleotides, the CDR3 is TGTGCCAGCACATCCGCCAGTCACTACGAGCAGTACTTC. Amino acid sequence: CASTSASHYEQYF.

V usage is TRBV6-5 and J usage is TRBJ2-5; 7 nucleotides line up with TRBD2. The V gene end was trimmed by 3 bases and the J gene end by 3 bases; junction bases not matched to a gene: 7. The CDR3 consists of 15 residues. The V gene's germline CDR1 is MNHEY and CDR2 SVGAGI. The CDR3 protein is CASSYHPSGKETQYF. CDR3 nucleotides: TGTGCCAGCAGTTATCATCCTAGCGGTAAAGAGACCCAGTACTTC.

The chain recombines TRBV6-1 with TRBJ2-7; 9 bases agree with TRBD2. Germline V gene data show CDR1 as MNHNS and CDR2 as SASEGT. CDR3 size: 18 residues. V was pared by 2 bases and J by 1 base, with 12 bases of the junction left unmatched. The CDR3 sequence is CASSESTGLALISYEQYF. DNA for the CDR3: TGTGCCAGCAGTGAATCAACAGGACTAGCGCTTATATCCTACGAGCAGTACTTC.

CDR3 protein: CASSLGQRDTGELFF. The CDR3 DNA reads as TGCGCCAGCAGCTTGGGACAGCGGGACACCGGGGAGCTGTTTTTT. The chain couples TRBV5-1 to TRBJ2-2, with D possibly TRBD2 on 6 matching bases. The V gene lost 0 bases and the J gene lost 3 bases, with 9 bases spanning the gap. The V gene's germline CDR1 is SGHRS and CDR2 YFSETQ. CDR3 length equals 15 residues.

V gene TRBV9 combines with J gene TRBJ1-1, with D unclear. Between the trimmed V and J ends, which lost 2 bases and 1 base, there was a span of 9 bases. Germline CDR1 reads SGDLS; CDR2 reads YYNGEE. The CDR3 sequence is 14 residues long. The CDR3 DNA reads TGTGCCAGCAGCGTTGACATTTCGAACACTGAAGCTTTCTTT. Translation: CASSVDISNTEAFF. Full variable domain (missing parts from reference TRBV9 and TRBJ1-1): DSGVTQTPKHLITATGQRVTLRCSPRSGDLSVYWYQQSLDQGLQFLIQYYNGEERAKGNILERFSAQQFPDLHSELNLSSLELGDSALYFCASSVDISNTEAFFGQGTRLTVV.

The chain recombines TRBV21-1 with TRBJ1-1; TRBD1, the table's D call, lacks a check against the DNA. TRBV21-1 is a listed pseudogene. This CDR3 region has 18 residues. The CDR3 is CASSNRSEERDRGSEAFF. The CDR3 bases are TGTGCCAGCAGCAACCGAAGCGAAGAAAGGGACAGGGGGTCTGAAGCTTTCTTT.

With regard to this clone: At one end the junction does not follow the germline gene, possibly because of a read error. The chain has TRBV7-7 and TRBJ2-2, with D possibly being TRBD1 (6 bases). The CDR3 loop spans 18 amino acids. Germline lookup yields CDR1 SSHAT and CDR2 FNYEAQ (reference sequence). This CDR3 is CASSWTVLSSQNTGELFF. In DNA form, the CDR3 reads TGTGCTAGCAGCTGGACAGTACTATCGTCCCAGAACACCGGGGAGCTGTTTTTT.

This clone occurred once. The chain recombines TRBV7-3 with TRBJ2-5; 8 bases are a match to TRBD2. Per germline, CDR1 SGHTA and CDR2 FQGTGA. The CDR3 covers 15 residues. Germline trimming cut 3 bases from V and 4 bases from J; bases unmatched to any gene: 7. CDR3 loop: CASSFSGSEGETQYF. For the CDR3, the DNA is TGTGCCAGCAGCTTCAGCGGGAGTGAGGGAGAGACCCAGTACTTC.

The CDR3 sequence is CASSEGFMARGNEQFF. As DNA, the CDR3 is TGCGCCAGCAGTGAGGGTTTCATGGCCCGTGGCAATGAGCAGTTCTTC. The J gene is TRBJ2-1, the V gene TRBV10-1; D remains ambiguous. This CDR3 is 16 amino acids long. The ends were cut back, 2 bases at V and 6 bases at J, with 17 bases in the middle. CDR1 and CDR2 from the germline V gene are WNHNN and SYGVQD (reference sequence).

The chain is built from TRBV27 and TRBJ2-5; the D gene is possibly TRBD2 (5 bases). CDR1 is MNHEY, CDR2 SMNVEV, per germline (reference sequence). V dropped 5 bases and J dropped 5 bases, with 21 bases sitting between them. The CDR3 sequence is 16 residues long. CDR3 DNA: TGTGCCAGCAGTCCCCAGTCATTACTAGACTTCGAGACCCAGTACTTC. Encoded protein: CASSPQSLLDFETQYF.

The CDR3 nucleotides are TGCAGCGTTGAAGAGCCATTTCGGGGCGGGAGGACCAAGGGTGAGCAGTTCTTC. It translates to CSVEEPFRGGRTKGEQFF. The V call is TRBV29-1, the J call TRBJ2-1; TRBD2 agrees at 8 bases. Germline V gives CDR1 SQVTM, CDR2 ANQGSEA. There are 18 residues in the CDR3. V shed 0 bases and J 9 bases; nucleotides not matched to a gene: 19.

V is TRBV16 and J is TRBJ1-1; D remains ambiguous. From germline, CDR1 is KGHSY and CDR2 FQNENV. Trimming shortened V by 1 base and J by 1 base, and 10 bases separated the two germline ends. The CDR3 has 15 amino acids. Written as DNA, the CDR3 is TGTGCCAGCAGCCAATTTCTGCAGAAGAACACTGAAGCTTTCTTT. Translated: CASSQFLQKNTEAFF.